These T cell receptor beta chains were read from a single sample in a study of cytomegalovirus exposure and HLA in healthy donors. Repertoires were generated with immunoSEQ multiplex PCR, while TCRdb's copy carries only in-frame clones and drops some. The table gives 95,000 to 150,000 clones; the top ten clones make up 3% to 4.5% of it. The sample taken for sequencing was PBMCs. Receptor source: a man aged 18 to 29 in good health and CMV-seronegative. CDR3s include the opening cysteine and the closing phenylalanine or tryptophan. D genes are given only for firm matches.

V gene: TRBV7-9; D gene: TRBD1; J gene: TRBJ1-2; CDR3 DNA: TGTGCCAGCAGCGTTCTACAGGGGGCTAGTGGCTACACCTTC; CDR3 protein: CASSVLQGASGYTF
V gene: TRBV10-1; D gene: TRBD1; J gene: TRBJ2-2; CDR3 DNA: TGCGCCAGCGGCTCGGGACAGGGCGACACCGGGGAGCTGTTTTTT; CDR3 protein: CASGSGQGDTGELFF
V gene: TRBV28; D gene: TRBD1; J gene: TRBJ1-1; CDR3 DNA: TGTGCCAGCAGTTTAGCCGGGACAGGGGTTGAAGCTTTCTTT; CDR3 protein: CASSLAGTGVEAFF
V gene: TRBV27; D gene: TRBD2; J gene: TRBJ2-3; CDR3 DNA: TGTGCCAGCAGTTCAAGGACTAGCGGCACAGATACGCAGTATTTT; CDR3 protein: CASSSRTSGTDTQYF
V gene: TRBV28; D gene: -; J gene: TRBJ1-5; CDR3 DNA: TGTGCCAGCATCCCCCAGGCGGGGCATCAGCCCCAGCATTTT; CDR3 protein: CASIPQAGHQPQHF
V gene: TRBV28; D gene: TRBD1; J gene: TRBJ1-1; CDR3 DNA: TGTGCCAGCAGTCTCGGGACAGGGCCGAACGTTGAAGCTTTCTTT; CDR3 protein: CASSLGTGPNVEAFF
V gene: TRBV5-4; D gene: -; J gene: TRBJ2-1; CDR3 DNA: TGTGCCAGCAGCCTTTCCGGGACAAGCGCCTACAATGAGCAGTTCTTC; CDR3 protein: CASSLSGTSAYNEQFF
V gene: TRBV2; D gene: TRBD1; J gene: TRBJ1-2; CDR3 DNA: TGTGCCAGCAGTGAATCGGGACAGGGCTACACCTTC; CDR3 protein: CASSESGQGYTF
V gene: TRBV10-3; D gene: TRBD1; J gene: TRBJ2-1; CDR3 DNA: TGTGCCATCAGTGTCGACAGGGACAATGAGCAGTTCTTC; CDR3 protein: CAISVDRDNEQFF
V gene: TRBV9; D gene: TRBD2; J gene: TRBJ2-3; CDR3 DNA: TGTGCCAGCAGCGTAGGTTTTGGTGGGACTAGCGGGAGCACAGATACGCAGTATTTT; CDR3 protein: CASSVGFGGTSGSTDTQYF
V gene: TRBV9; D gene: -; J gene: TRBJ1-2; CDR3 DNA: TGTGCCAGCAGCGTAGTCACAGGAGGGAATGGCTACACCTTC; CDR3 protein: CASSVVTGGNGYTF
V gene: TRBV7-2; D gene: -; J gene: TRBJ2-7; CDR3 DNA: TGTGCCAGCAGCTTATCAGGGGCTGGTCTAGTCTCCTACGAGCAGTACTTC; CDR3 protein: CASSLSGAGLVSYEQYF